This T cell receptor beta chain originates from a study of Graves' ophthalmopathy and Graves' hyperthyroidism. V dropped 4 bases and J dropped 6 bases, with 13 bases sitting between them. The V gene's germline CDR1 is SEHNR and CDR2 FQNEAQ (reference sequence). The CDR3 runs 13 residues. This clonotype was counted ten times or more. RNA transcripts yielded amplified TCR beta CDR3 regions. A first-round RT-PCR used HTBI primers, followed by a second-round multiplex PCR. TCRdb redid the calling of the multiplex PCR reads with MiXCR, one entry per CDR3 protein. The sample includes roughly 610,000 distinct CDR3 sequences, about 20% of them seen just once.

The TCR sequence derives from a woman aged 18-30 years with stable Graves' hyperthyroidism. Some clones in this sample may be carry-over from other donors' samples. The chain uses TRBV7-9 and TRBJ2-7, with D unresolved. Material for sequencing was peripheral blood. The DNA of the CDR3 is TGTGCCAGCAGCTCCCTGAGTGCTGCCGAGCAGTACTTC. It is translated as CASSSLSAAEQYF.